This T cell receptor (beta chain) was observed in a study of blood T cell repertoires in COVID-19 (dated by TCRdb to between 2020 and 2021). A note on the overall study: Samples from collaborators originated in the United States, Italy and Spain and spanned both the acute and convalescent phases of COVID-19. The material from the prospective study consisted of cDNA or gDNA derived from T cells, B-cell-depleted T cells, or PBMCs. The samples were drawn from the first 160 participants of the ongoing ImmuneRACE study and from under 1,500 subjects provided by 6 global collaborators. Where available, HLA class I and class II types were taken from metadata supplied by the sample provider and were not determined by assay-based typing. The repertoires were released in a freely available public database intended as a resource for research on the immune response to SARS-CoV-2. A de-identified subject ID, COVID-19 status, age in years and sex were almost always included in the sample metadata. Deeply sampled blood TCRbeta repertoires from subjects exposed to, actively infected with, or recovered from COVID-19 were included in the dataset. Broad study findings and their caveats: How much clinical and demographic metadata was included differed by source and by participant, and the metadata was provided uncurated.

A single count supports this clone. Its cognate antigen has yet to be identified. Base qualities are missing; no much larger clone stands one base away. Taken from cysteine to phenylalanine, the CDR3 has 15 residues. Only the CDR3 DNA stays, 45 bases, in frame from base 1. From a lookup of the germline V gene, CDR1 and CDR2 are SGHRS and YFSETQ. V has 4 bases trimmed and J has 5 bases trimmed; junction bases matching no gene number 11. TCRbeta CDR3 regions were amplified from genomic DNA by means of the immunoSEQ Assay, a bias-controlled multiplex PCR. The authors processed their data as follows. Nucleated cell counts per sample were estimated from amplification of reference gene primers within the assay. To quantify the absolute abundance of each unique TCRbeta CDR3 rearrangement, sequence reads were collapsed and filtered. For each sample, productive Simpson clonality was calculated as the square root of Simpson's diversity index over productive rearrangements. This immuneACCESS table, as held by TCRdb, lists in-frame sequences with V and J called but not all clones. Of the missing ones, under half trace to an unresolved V gene in checked studies; the others have no known cause. V and J calls and clone size are as listed in that table; D and trimming were resolved from the DNA. The sample has about 180,000 clones on record, approximately 88% of them singletons. About 7% of the sample lies in the top ten.

One collaborating source in Seattle enrolled patients while the patients were actively infected and followed the patients over time throughout the course of disease. Collaborating institutions collected whole blood in K2EDTA tubes following their own protocols. For TCRbeta analysis, collaborators shipped samples in one of three forms: frozen whole blood, isolated PBMCs, or DNA extracted from either of those sample types. The sequence links TRBV5-1 to TRBJ2-5; the central 7 bases match TRBD2. Sequenced input: peripheral blood. This TCR derives from a middle-aged woman with COVID-19, enrolled during active disease. The CDR3 reads as follows: CASSLGGSKVETQYF. The nucleotide sequence is given as TGCGCCAGCAGCCTCGGCGGGAGTAAAGTCGAGACCCAGTACTTC.